This record looks at one TCR beta chain sequence and its context. The junction departs from the called germline gene at one end, perhaps through a read error. The CDR3 consists of 15 residues. Germline values: CDR1 MNHEY, CDR2 SMNVEV (reference sequence). These data originate in a study of blood T cells in healthy people across ages. A sample-barcoded 5' primer and a J-beta primer mix were used in a second PCR of roughly 6 to 11 cycles. TCRdb re-called the 5' RACE reads through MiXCR, storing one row per CDR3 protein. The sample lists more than 800,000 distinct CDR3 sequences; 45% were seen once. Sequencing input: blood. The V and J genes are TRBV27 and TRBJ1-4; TRBD1 matches 10 bases. The source of this sequence is a woman aged 60-75 years in good health. The CDR3 bases are TGTGCCGGCAGTGACAGGGGGCGCGGTAATGAAAAACTGTTTTTT. This encodes CAGSDRGRGNEKLFF.